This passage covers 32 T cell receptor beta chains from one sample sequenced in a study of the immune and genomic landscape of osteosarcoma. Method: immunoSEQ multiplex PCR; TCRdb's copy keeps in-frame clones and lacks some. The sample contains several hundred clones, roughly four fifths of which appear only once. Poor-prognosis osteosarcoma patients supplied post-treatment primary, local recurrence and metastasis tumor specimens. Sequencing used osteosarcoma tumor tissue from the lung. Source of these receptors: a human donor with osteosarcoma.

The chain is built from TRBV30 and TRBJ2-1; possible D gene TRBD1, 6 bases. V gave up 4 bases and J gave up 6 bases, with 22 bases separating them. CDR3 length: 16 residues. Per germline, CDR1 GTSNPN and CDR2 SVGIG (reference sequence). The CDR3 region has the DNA TGTGCCTGGACTCTAGGGGGACGAAGGCCCCTCAATGAGCAGTTCTTC. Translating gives CAWTLGGRRPLNEQFF.

The CDR3 here is CASSLGTDNEQFF. CDR3 DNA sequence: TGCGCCAGCAGCTTGGGGACAGACAATGAGCAGTTCTTC. The chain combines TRBV5-1 with TRBJ2-1, with D maybe TRBD1 (6 bases). The CDR3 contains 13 residues. Trimming cost V 0 bases and J 5 bases, with 6 bases left between them. Per germline, CDR1 SGHRS and CDR2 YFSETQ.

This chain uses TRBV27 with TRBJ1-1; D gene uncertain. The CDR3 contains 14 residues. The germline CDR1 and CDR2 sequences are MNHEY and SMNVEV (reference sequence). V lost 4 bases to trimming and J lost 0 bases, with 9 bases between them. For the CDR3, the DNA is TGTGCCAGCAGTTCTACAGTGCTGAACACTGAAGCTTTCTTT. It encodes CASSSTVLNTEAFF.

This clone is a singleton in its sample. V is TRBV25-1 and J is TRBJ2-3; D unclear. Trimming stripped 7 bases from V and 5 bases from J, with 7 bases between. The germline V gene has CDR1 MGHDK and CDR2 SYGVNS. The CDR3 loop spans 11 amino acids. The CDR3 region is CASTWGDTQYF. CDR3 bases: TGTGCCAGCACCTGGGGAGATACGCAGTATTTT.

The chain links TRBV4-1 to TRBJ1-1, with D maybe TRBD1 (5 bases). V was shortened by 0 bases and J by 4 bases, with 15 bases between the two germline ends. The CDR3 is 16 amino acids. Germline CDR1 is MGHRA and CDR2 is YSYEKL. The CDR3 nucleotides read TGCGCCAGCAGCCAAGAGGCGACGGCGAGGGGCACTGAAGCTTTCTTT. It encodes CASSQEATARGTEAFF.

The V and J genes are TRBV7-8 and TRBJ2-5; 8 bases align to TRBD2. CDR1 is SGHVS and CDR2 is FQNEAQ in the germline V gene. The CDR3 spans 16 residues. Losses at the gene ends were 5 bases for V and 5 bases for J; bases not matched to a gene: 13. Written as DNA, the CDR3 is TGTGCCAGCAGCCATTTATTCAGCGGGGGAGAGGAGACCCAGTACTTC. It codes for CASSHLFSGGEETQYF.

DNA for the CDR3: TGTGCCAGCAGCGTAGCTGGACTCCCCGGGGGTTCCTACAATGAGCAGTTCTTC. Translating gives CASSVAGLPGGSYNEQFF. The gene calls are TRBV9 and TRBJ2-1; TRBD2 is a possible D gene (6 bases). The CDR3 consists of 18 residues. The V end was cut by 0 bases, the J end by 1 base, with 17 bases between. Germline values: CDR1 SGDLS, CDR2 YYNGEE.

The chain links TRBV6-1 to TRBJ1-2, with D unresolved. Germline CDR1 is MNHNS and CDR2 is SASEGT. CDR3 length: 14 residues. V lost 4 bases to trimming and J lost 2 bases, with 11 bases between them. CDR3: CASSAQAGNYGYTF. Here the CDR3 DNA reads TGTGCCAGCAGTGCCCAAGCGGGAAACTATGGCTACACCTTC.

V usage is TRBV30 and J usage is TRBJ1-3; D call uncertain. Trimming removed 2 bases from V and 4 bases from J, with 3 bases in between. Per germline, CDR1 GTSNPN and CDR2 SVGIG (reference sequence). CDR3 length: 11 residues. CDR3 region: CAWSSGNTIYF. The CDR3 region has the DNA TGTGCCTGGAGTTCAGGAAACACCATATATTTT.

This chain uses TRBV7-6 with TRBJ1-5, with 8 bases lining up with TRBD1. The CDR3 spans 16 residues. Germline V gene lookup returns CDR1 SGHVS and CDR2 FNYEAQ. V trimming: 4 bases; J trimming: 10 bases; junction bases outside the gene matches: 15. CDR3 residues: CASSSDRAPSGAPQHF. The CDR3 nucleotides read TGTGCCAGCAGCTCGGACAGGGCCCCCTCGGGAGCTCCCCAGCATTTT.

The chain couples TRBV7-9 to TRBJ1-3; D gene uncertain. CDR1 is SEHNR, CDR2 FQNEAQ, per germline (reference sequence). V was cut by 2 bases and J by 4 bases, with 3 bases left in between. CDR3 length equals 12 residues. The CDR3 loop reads CASSLNGNTIYF. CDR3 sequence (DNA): TGTGCCAGCAGCTTAAACGGAAACACCATATATTTT.

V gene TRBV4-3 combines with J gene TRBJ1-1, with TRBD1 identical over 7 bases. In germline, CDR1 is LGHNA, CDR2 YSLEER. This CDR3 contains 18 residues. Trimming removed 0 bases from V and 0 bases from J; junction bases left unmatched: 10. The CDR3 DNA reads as TGCGCCAGCAGCCAAGACCCCGGGGACAGCCTCATGAACACTGAAGCTTTCTTT. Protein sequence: CASSQDPGDSLMNTEAFF.

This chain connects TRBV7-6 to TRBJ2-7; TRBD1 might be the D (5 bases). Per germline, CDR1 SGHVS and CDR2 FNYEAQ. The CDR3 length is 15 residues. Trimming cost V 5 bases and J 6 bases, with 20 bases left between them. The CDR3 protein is CASSPGQGISGEQYF. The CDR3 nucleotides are TGTGCCAGCAGCCCCGGGCAGGGAATTAGTGGCGAGCAGTACTTC.

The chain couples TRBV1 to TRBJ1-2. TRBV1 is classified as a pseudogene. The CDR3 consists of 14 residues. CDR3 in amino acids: CTSSSVRKTYGYTF. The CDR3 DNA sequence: TGCACCAGCAGCTCAGTGCGAAAGACCTATGGCTACACCTTC.

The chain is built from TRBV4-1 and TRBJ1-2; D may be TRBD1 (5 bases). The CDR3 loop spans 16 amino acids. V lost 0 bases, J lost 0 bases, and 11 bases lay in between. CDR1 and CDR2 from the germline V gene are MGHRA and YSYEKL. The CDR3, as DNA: TGCGCCAGCAGCCAAGAGGGGGGGGACGCTAACTATGGCTACACCTTC. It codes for CASSQEGGDANYGYTF.

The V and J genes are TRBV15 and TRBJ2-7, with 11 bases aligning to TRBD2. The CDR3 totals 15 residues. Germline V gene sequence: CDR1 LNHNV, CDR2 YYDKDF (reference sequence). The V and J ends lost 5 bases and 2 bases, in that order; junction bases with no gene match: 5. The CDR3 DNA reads TGTGCCACCAGCGATGGGACTAGCGGTCCCTACGAGCAGTACTTC. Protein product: CATSDGTSGPYEQYF.

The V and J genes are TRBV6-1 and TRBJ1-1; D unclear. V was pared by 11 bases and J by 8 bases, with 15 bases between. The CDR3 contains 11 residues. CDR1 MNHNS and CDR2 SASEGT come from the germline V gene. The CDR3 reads CAGEDLREAFF. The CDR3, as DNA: TGTGCCGGGGAAGACCTAAGAGAAGCTTTCTTT.

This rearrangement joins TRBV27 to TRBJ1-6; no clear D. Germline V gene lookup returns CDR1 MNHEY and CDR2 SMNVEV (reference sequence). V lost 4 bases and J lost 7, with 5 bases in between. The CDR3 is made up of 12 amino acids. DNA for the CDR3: TGTGCCAGCAGTTCCCGGAATTCACCCCTCCACTTT. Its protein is CASSSRNSPLHF.

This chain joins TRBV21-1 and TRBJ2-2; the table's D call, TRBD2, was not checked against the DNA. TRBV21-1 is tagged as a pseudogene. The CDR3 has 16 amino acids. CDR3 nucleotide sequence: TGTGCCAGCAGCAAAGCTACTAGCGGGAACACCGGGGAGCTGTTTTTT. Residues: CASSKATSGNTGELFF.

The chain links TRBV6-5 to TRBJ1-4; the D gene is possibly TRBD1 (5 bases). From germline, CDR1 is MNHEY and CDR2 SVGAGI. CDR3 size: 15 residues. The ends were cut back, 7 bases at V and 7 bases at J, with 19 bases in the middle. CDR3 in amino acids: CASKGSRVTSEKLFF. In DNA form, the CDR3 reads TGTGCCAGCAAAGGGTCCAGGGTCACAAGTGAAAAACTGTTTTTT.

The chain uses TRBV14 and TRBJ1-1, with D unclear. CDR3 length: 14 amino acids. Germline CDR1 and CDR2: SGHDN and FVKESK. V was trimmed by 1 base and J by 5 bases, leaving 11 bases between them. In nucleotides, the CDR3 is TGTGCCAGCAGCCAAGGGGCTCCTGATACTGAAGCTTTCTTT. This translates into CASSQGAPDTEAFF.

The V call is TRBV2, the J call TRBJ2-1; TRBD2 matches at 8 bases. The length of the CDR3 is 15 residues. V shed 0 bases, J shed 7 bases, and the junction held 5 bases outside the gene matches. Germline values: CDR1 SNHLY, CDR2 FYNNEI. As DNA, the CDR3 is TGTGCCAGCAGTGAAGCTCGGGGGGGTGATAATGAGCAGTTCTTC. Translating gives CASSEARGGDNEQFF.

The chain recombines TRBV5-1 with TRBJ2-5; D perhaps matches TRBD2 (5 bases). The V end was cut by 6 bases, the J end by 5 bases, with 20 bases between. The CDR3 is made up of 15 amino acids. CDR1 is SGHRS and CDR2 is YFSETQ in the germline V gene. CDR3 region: CASTPDGVGVETQYF. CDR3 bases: TGCGCCAGCACCCCGGACGGGGTAGGTGTGGAGACCCAGTACTTC. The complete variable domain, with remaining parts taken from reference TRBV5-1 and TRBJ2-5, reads KAGVTQTPRYLIKTRGQQVTLSCSPISGHRSVSWYQQTPGQGLQFLFEYFSETQRNKGNFPGRFSGRQFSNSRSEMNVSTLELGDSALYLCASTPDGVGVETQYFGPGTRLLVL.

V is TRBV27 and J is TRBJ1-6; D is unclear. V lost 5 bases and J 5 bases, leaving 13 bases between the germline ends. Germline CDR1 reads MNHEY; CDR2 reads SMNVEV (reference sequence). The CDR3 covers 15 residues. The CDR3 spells CASSIGPANNSPLHF. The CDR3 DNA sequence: TGTGCCAGCAGTATCGGGCCAGCCAATAATTCACCCCTCCACTTT.

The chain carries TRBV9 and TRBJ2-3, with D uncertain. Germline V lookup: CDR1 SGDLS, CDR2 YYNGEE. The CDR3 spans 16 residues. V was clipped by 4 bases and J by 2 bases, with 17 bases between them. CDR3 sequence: CASSPPAGPNTDTQYF. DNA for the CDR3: TGTGCCAGCAGCCCCCCTGCAGGACCCAACACAGATACGCAGTATTTT. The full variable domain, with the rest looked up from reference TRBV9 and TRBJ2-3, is DSGVTQTPKHLITATGQRVTLRCSPRSGDLSVYWYQQSLDQGLQFLIQYYNGEERAKGNILERFSAQQFPDLHSELNLSSLELGDSALYFCASSPPAGPNTDTQYFGPGTRLTVL.

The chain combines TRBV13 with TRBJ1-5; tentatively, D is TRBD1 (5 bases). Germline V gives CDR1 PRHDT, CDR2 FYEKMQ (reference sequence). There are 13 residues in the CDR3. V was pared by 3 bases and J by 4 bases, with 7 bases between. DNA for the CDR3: TGTGCCAGCAGCTTGTGGGGGAATCAGCCCCAGCATTTT. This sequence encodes CASSLWGNQPQHF. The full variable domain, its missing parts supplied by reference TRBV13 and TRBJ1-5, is AAGVIQSPRHLIKEKRETATLKCYPIPRHDTVYWYQQGPGQDPQFLISFYEKMQSDKGSIPDRFSAQQFSDYHSELNMSSLELGDSALYFCASSLWGNQPQHFGDGTRLSIL.

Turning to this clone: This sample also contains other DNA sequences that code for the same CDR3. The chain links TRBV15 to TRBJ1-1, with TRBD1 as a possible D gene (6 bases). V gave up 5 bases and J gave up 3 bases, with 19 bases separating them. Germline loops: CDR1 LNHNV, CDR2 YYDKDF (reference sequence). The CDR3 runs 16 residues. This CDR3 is CATSGYKGGVDTEAFF. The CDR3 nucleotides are TGTGCCACCAGCGGGTATAAGGGGGGGGTTGACACTGAAGCTTTCTTT.

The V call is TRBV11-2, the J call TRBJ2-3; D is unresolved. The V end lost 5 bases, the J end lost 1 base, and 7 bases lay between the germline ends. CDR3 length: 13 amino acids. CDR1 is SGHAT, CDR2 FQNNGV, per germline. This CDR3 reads CASSAQGTDTQYF. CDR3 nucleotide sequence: TGTGCCAGCAGCGCTCAAGGCACAGATACGCAGTATTTT.

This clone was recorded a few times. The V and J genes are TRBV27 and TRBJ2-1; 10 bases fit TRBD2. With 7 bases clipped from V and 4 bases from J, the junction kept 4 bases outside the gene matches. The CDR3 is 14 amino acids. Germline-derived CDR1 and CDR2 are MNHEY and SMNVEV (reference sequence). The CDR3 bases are TGTGCCAGCATAAGCGGGGGGGTTTACAATGAGCAGTTCTTC. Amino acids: CASISGGVYNEQFF.

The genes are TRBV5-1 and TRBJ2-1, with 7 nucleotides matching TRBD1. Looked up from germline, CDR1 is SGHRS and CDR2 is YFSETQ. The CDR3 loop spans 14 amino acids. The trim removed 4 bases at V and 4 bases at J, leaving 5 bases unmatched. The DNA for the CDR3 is TGCGCCAGCAGCGATCGACAGGGTTACAATGAGCAGTTCTTC. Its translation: CASSDRQGYNEQFF.

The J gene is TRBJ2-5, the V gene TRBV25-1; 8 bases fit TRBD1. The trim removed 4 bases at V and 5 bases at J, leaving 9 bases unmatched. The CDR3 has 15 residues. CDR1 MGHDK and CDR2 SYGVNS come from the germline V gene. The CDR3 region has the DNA TGTGCCAGCAGTGCTCGACAGGGGAGTATGGAGACCCAGTACTTC. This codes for CASSARQGSMETQYF.

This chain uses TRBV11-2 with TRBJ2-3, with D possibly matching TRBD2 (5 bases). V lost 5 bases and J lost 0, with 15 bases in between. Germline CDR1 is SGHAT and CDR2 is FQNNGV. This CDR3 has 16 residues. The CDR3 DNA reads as TGTGCCAGCAGCGGCTCGGGGTGGTCTAGCACAGATACGCAGTATTTT. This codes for CASSGSGWSSTDTQYF.